This TCR beta chain is drawn from a study of T cell responses to AZD1222 COVID-19 vaccine. With respect to this clone: Its antigen is as yet unknown.

The ends lost 3 bases at V and 0 bases at J; junction bases unmatched: 16. CDR3 size: 19 residues. Germline V gene lookup returns CDR1 SGHRS and CDR2 YFSETQ. Whole-study results and caveats: A mostly white British donor set with more females was recruited, and clonal diversity was possibly underestimated.

Profiled with immunoSEQ multiplex PCR; TCRdb holds only in-frame clones, not every one. The sample comprises about 120,000 clones, 80% to 90% of which are singletons, and about 16% rests with the top ten. The specimen comprised peripheral blood, sampled 28 days after the second AZD1222 dose. V gene TRBV5-1 combines with J gene TRBJ2-3; 7 nucleotides agree with TRBD2. This sequence originates from an adult who received the AZD1222 COVID-19 vaccine. The CDR3 is CASSSQPLGGSSSTDTQYF. As DNA, the CDR3 is TGCGCCAGCAGCTCCCAGCCCCTGGGCGGGAGCTCTAGCACAGATACGCAGTATTTT.